The 26 T cell receptor beta chains listed next were all sequenced from one sample in a study of tumor-infiltrating lymphocytes in primary liver carcinoma. Scientists recovered RNA and DNA together from roughly 20-30 mg of unsorted bulk tissue. Constant-region priming of approximately 500 ng total RNA yielded TCR beta cDNA. Three-round nested multiplex PCR performed with slightly modified ARM-PCR produced the TCR beta libraries. For around 9 cycles apiece, the opening two PCR rounds ran with TRBV1-TRBV30 forward primers and a C-beta reverse primer. TCRdb processed the multiplex PCR reads anew with MiXCR; each CDR3 protein has one entry. The profile covers approximately 100,000 distinct CDR3 sequences, with about two thirds appearing a single time and more than 10% taken by the ten largest. Sequencing was carried out using liver tumor tissue from sampling region 2. Subset given: tumor region T2, inferior pole. Receptors originate from a woman aged 60 to 75 with primary liver carcinoma and hepatitis B virus infection.

Regarding this clonotype: One end of the junction does not line up with germline, which may come from a read error. This chain joins TRBV11-2 and TRBJ2-1; TRBD2 agrees at 14 bases. CDR3 length: 17 amino acids. Germline CDR1 is SGHAT and CDR2 is FQNNGV. The chain's CDR3 is CASIGRLAGGPGDERFF. CDR3 nucleotides: TGTGCCAGCATCGGGAGACTAGCGGGAGGGCCGGGGGATGAGCGGTTCTTC. Drawing the rest from reference TRBV11-2 and TRBJ2-1, the complete variable domain is EAGVAQSPRYKIIEKRQSVAFWCNPISGHATLYWYQQILGQGPKLLIQFQNNGVVDDSQLPKDRFSAERLKGVDSTLKIQPAKLEDSAVYLCASIGRLAGGPGDERFFGPGTRLTVL.

The chain joins TRBV6-4 to TRBJ2-5; either TRBD1 or TRBD2 may fit D (5 bases each). Trimming stripped 6 bases from V and 0 bases from J, with 14 bases between. The CDR3 sequence is 15 residues long. The germline CDR1 and CDR2 sequences are MRHNA and SNTAGT. CDR3 protein: CASSVGGRHQETQYF. The CDR3 coding sequence is TGTGCCAGCAGCGTTGGGGGAAGACACCAAGAGACCCAGTACTTC.

The sample holds one count of this clonotype. The chain carries TRBV28 and TRBJ2-3; a possible D gene is TRBD2 (5 bases). The germline gives CDR1 MDHEN, CDR2 SYDVKM. There are 12 residues in the CDR3. Trimming took 5 bases from V and 15 from J, leaving 18 bases between them. CDR3 residues: CASSPGEDTQYF. The CDR3 DNA reads TGTGCCAGCAGTCCCGGGGAAGATACACAATATTTT.

This clonotype has a handful of counts. J is TRBJ2-1 and V is TRBV28; 9 nucleotides line up with TRBD2. The CDR3 runs 16 residues. With V trimmed by 4 bases and J by 8 bases, 12 bases remained unmatched. CDR1 and CDR2 from the germline V gene are MDHEN and SYDVKM. CDR3 protein: CASSSPLVAGADEQFF. The CDR3 bases are TGTGCCAGCAGTTCCCCCTTGGTAGCGGGAGCGGATGAGCAGTTCTTC.

This sequence joins TRBV4-2 and TRBJ2-3, with D tentatively TRBD1 or TRBD2 (5 bases each). Germline values: CDR1 LGHNA, CDR2 YNFKEQ. V lost 1 base and J lost 7, with 15 bases in between. CDR3 length equals 15 residues. The CDR3 region is CASSQGTVGRNTQYF. The CDR3 DNA reads TGTGCCAGCAGCCAAGGAACAGTGGGACGGAATACGCAGTATTTT.

This clonotype showed up many times. The chain is built from TRBV4-1 and TRBJ2-5, with 7 bases fitting TRBD2. Unmatched junction bases numbered 8, after V lost 2 bases and J lost 5 bases. The CDR3 is 15 residues long. Germline CDR1 and CDR2: MGHRA and YSYEKL. The CDR3 region has the DNA TGCGCCAGCAGCCAAAGTGGGGCGGGAGCGGAGACCCAGTACTTC. Its protein product is CASSQSGAGAETQYF.

This clonotype was observed a few times. The chain recombines TRBV11-3 with TRBJ2-7; D not certain. The CDR3 contains 14 residues. The V end lost 2 bases, the J end lost 3 bases, and 11 bases lay between the germline ends. CDR1 and CDR2 from the germline V gene are SGHNT and YENEEA. The CDR3 region is CASSLTLGCYEQYF. In DNA form, the CDR3 reads TGTGCCAGCAGCTTAACGTTGGGCTGCTACGAGCAGTACTTC. Based on the CDR3 plus reference TRBV11-3 and TRBJ2-7, the full variable domain is EAGVVQSPRYKIIEKKQPVAFWCNPISGHNTLYWYLQNLGQGPELLIRYENEEAVDDSQLPKDRFSAERLKGVDSTLKIQPAELGDSAVYLCASSLTLGCYEQYFGPGTRLTVT.

Regarding this clonotype: The junction and the germline gene differ at one end; a read error may be behind it. The chain employs TRBV29-1 and TRBJ1-1; no clear D gene. Germline CDR1 and CDR2: SQVTM and ANQGSEA. This CDR3 spans 12 amino acids. The DNA for the CDR3 is TGCAGCGTCGAGGACGGGAGCACTGAAGTTTTCTTT. It yields the protein CSVEDGSTEVFF.

This clonotype was observed many times. This chain links TRBV6-6 with TRBJ1-1; D not resolved. The V end lost 9 bases, the J end lost 7 bases, and 12 bases lay between the germline ends. CDR3 length: 11 residues. From germline, CDR1 is MNHNY and CDR2 SVGAGI (reference sequence). CDR3 sequence: CASRFQVEAFF. The CDR3 region has the DNA TGTGCCAGTAGATTTCAGGTTGAAGCTTTCTTT.

Comment on this clonotype: One junction end disagrees with the germline gene, perhaps due to a read error. The CDR3 sequence: CASREDRGSTDTQYF. The CDR3 DNA sequence: TGCGCCAGCAGGGAGGACAGGGGTAGCACTGATACGCAGTATTTT. The chain has TRBV10-1 and TRBJ2-3, with TRBD1 identical over 9 bases. This CDR3 is 15 amino acids long. Per germline, CDR1 WNHNN and CDR2 SYGVQD (reference sequence).

The J gene is TRBJ2-1, the V gene TRBV11-3, with D tentatively TRBD2 (5 bases). V was cut by 7 bases and J by 0 bases, with 13 bases left in between. There are 15 residues in the CDR3. The V gene's germline CDR1 is SGHNT and CDR2 YENEEA. The CDR3 nucleotides are TGTGCCAGCACCCGAGAGGGTGGCTCCTACAATGAGCAGTTCTTC. Encoded protein: CASTREGGSYNEQFF.

Points on this clonotype: A much larger clone lies one base from this, so it may be a read error. V usage is TRBV12-3 or TRBV12-4 and J usage is TRBJ1-5; D is unresolved. This CDR3 spans 16 amino acids. V lost 5 bases, J lost 9 bases, and 23 bases lay in between. CDR3 sequence (DNA): TGTGCCAGCAGTCAACAAATGACAAGCTTAAGTCGGCCCCAGCATTTT. It specifies CASSQQMTSLSRPQHF.

This clonotype was observed a handful of times. The rearrangement uses TRBV6-6 and TRBJ1-4; maybe TRBD1 (5 bases). Trimming stripped 7 bases from V and 4 bases from J, with 16 bases between. CDR3 size: 15 residues. Germline V gene data show CDR1 as MNHNY and CDR2 as SVGAGI (reference sequence). CDR3 DNA sequence: TGTGCCAGCACGGACGGGGGGATCGGTAATGAAAAACTGTTTTTT. Protein: CASTDGGIGNEKLFF.

About this clonotype itself: The missing conserved phenylalanine or tryptophan at the end of this CDR3 makes a read error likely. The chain has TRBV11-2 and TRBJ2-1, with D possibly being TRBD1 or TRBD2 (6 bases each). The V gene's germline CDR1 is SGHAT and CDR2 FQNNGV. CDR3 length: 14 amino acids. CDR3: CTSRQVRRGTEQFI. In nucleotides, the CDR3 is TGTACCAGCAGACAGGTTCGGAGGGGAACAGAGCAGTTCATC.

Remarks on this clonotype: This may be a read error: a much more frequent sequence differs by one nucleotide. The chain combines TRBV28 with TRBJ2-1; 10 bases line up with TRBD2. The CDR3 contains 14 residues. V shed 9 bases, J shed 7 bases, and the junction held 9 bases outside the gene matches. In germline, CDR1 is MDHEN, CDR2 SYDVKM. The CDR3 sequence is CARTKAGGRNEQFF. CDR3 sequence (DNA): TGTGCCAGGACCAAAGCGGGAGGGCGGAATGAGCAGTTCTTC.

Note on this clonotype: Without the conserved terminal phenylalanine or tryptophan, this CDR3 likely stems from a read error. The gene calls are TRBV6-5 and TRBJ2-3, with a possible D match to TRBD2 (5 bases). Trimming pared 8 bases from V and 11 bases from J, leaving 23 bases between. From germline, CDR1 is MNHEY and CDR2 SVGAGI. The length of the CDR3 is 14 residues. The CDR3 bases are TGTGCCAGCGGTCCTAGCCCTCGTGACGGTATGCAGTATTCT. Amino acids: CASGPSPRDGMQYS.

The sample holds one count of this clonotype. This sequence joins TRBV12-3 or TRBV12-4 and TRBJ2-3; 7 bases agree with TRBD2. V was clipped by 4 bases and J by 3 bases; unmatched bases: 7. The CDR3 extends over 15 amino acids. The chain's CDR3 is CASSSRGLTTDTQYF. The CDR3 region has the DNA TGTGCCAGCAGTTCTAGGGGACTAACGACAGATACGCAGTATTTT.

Concerning this clonotype itself: One end of the junction does not line up with germline, which may come from a read error. V and J are TRBV20-1 and TRBJ2-7, with D perhaps matching TRBD1 (8 bases). Per the germline V gene, CDR1 is DFQATT and CDR2 is SNEGSKA (reference sequence). The CDR3 is made up of 18 amino acids. CDR3 sequence: CSANRNRGRLADTYEQHF. The CDR3 DNA reads as TGCAGTGCTAACCGGAACAGGGGGAGGCTAGCGGATACCTACGAGCAGCACTTC.

Notes on this clonotype: A much larger clone lies a single base off, so this may be a read error. The chain links TRBV5-6 to TRBJ2-7, with 9 bases that match TRBD2. This CDR3 has 15 amino acids. Germline V gene sequence: CDR1 SGHDT, CDR2 YYEEEE. The V segment lost 5 bases and the J segment 2 bases; nucleotides outside the gene matches: 8. The CDR3 DNA sequence: TGTGCCAGCAGGTCTAGCGGGAACCCTCCCTACGAGCAGTACTTC. This translates into CASRSSGNPPYEQYF.

Worth noting for this clonotype: Just one base apart from a much larger clone, this may be a read error. The gene calls are TRBV28 and TRBJ2-3; tentatively, D is TRBD2 (6 bases). Germline V gene lookup returns CDR1 MDHEN and CDR2 SYDVKM. This CDR3 has 13 residues. CDR3 sequence (DNA): TGTGGCAGCAGTGGGGACTTCACAGATACGCAGTATTTT. This encodes CGSSGDFTDTQYF.

Remarks on this clonotype: It is likely a read error, because the conserved phenylalanine at the end of the CDR3 is missing. The chain couples TRBV29-1 to TRBJ2-5; 7 nucleotides align to TRBD1. The CDR3 sequence is 12 residues long. CDR1 is SQVTM, CDR2 ANQGSEA, per germline. CDR3 coding DNA: TGCAGCGTGACAGGGATAGGAGAGACTCAGTACATC. Translating it yields CSVTGIGETQYI.

A remark on this clonotype: Since a much larger clone is just one base distant, this may be a read error. V is TRBV5-1 and J is TRBJ1-5; D might be TRBD1 (5 bases). The CDR3 has 15 amino acids. V was shortened by 1 base and J by 7 bases, with 15 bases between the two germline ends. Germline V gives CDR1 SGHRS, CDR2 YFSETQ. CDR3 sequence reads: CASSLCLGVGQPQHF. CDR3 coding DNA: TGCGCCAGCAGCTTGTGTTTGGGGGTTGGACAGCCCCAGCATTTT. Full variable domain (rest looked up from reference TRBV5-1 and TRBJ1-5): KAGVTQTPRYLIKTRGQQVTLSCSPISGHRSVSWYQQTPGQGLQFLFEYFSETQRNKGNFPGRFSGRQFSNSRSEMNVSTLELGDSALYLCASSLCLGVGQPQHFGDGTRLSIL.

Of note for this clonotype: Mismatch with germline at one junction end may stem from a read error. The chain has TRBV6-5 and TRBJ1-2; D may be TRBD1 (5 bases). The CDR3 is 13 amino acids. The germline V gene encodes CDR1 MNHEY and CDR2 SVGAGI. CDR3 nucleotide sequence: TGTGCCAGCAGTTACGGGGGATCCTATGGATACGCCTTC. Protein sequence: CASSYGGSYGYAF.

This clonotype was recorded a few times. J is TRBJ2-2 and V is TRBV15; tentatively, D is TRBD1 (6 bases). CDR1 is LNHNV and CDR2 is YYDKDF in the germline V gene (reference sequence). V was shortened by 1 base and J by 4 bases, with 13 bases between the two germline ends. The CDR3 contains 16 residues. The CDR3 protein is CATSRGTGSPTGELFF. CDR3 DNA: TGTGCCACCAGCAGAGGTACAGGGTCCCCCACCGGGGAGCTGTTTTTT.

The chain joins TRBV6-1 to TRBJ2-3, with no clear D. Trimming shortened V by 1 base and J by 0 bases, and 5 bases separated the two germline ends. The germline CDR1 and CDR2 sequences are MNHNS and SASEGT. The CDR3 consists of 14 residues. CDR3 coding DNA: TGTGCCAGCAGTGAAGTGGGGAGCACAGATACGCAGTATTTT. Translated, it gives CASSEVGSTDTQYF.

This clonotype was counted once. One end of the junction is discordant with germline, which a read error may explain. The rearrangement uses TRBV11-2 and TRBJ2-1; 14 nucleotides line up with TRBD2. Germline CDR1 is SGHAT and CDR2 is FQNNGV. The CDR3 is 17 amino acids. The CDR3 sequence: CASSGRLAGGQGDEQFF. The CDR3 region has the DNA TGTGCCAGCAGCGGGAGACTAGCGGGAGGGCAGGGGGATGAACAGTTCTTC.